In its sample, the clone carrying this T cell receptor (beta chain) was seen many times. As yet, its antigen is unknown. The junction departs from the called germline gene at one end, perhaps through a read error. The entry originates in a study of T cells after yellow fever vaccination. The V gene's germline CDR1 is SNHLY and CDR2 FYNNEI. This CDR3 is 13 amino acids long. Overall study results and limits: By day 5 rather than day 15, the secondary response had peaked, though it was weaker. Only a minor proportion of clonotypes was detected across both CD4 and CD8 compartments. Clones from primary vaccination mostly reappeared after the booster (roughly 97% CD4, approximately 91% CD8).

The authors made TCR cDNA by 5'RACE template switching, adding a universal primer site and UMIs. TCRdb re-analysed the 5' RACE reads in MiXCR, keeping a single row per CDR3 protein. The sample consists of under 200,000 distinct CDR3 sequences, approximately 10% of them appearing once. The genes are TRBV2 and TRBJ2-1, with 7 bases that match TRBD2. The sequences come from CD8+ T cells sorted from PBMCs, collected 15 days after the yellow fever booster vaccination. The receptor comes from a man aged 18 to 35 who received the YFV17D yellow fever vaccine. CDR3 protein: CANRNLAVGLWLF. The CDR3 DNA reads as TGTGCCAACAGGAACCTAGCGGTCGGTTTGTGGCTCTTC.